The rows below give T cell receptor beta chains drawn from one sample of a study of regulatory T cells in long-lasting Graves disease. TCRdb re-called the multiplex PCR reads through MiXCR, storing one row per CDR3 protein. The table includes hundreds of thousands of distinct CDR3 sequences, roughly a sixth detected once. The same data also went into a second study, on T cells in Graves' hyperthyroidism and ophthalmopathy.

Material: peripheral blood mononuclear cells (PBMCs), obtained at new diagnosis, from a patient treated with antithyroid drugs. Every receptor here comes from a woman aged 35-65 years with Graves disease. CDR3s include the opening cysteine and the closing phenylalanine or tryptophan. Each record gives: D gene, J gene, V gene, clone size, CDR3 protein, CDR3 DNA. A D gene is named only where the DNA matches it firmly. Part of the rows lack a size; the others show once, few, many or a class for expanded clones.

D gene: TRBD1; J gene: TRBJ1-1; V gene: TRBV18; clone size: many; CDR3 protein: CASSPATGAGTEAFF; CDR3 DNA: TGTGCCAGCTCACCAGCTACAGGGGCAGGCACTGAAGCTTTCTTT
D gene: -; J gene: TRBJ1-5; V gene: TRBV18; clone size: many; CDR3 protein: CASSPFRRILNQPQHF; CDR3 DNA: TGTGCCAGCTCACCGTTTCGACGGATCCTCAATCAGCCCCAGCATTTT
D gene: -; J gene: TRBJ1-1; V gene: TRBV12-3/TRBV12-4; clone size: few; CDR3 protein: CASSQHTGGTEAFF; CDR3 DNA: TGTGCCAGCAGTCAACATACAGGCGGGACTGAAGCTTTCTTT
D gene: -; J gene: TRBJ1-1; V gene: TRBV20-1; clone size: few; CDR3 protein: CSARGLTEAFF; CDR3 DNA: TGCAGTGCTAGGGGGCTTACTGAAGCTTTCTTT
D gene: -; J gene: TRBJ1-6; V gene: TRBV30; clone size: many; CDR3 protein: CAWDRPPLHF; CDR3 DNA: TGTGCCTGGGATAGGCCACCCCTCCACTTT
D gene: -; J gene: TRBJ1-1; V gene: TRBV20-1; clone size: many; CDR3 protein: CSAAGPWGGTEAFF; CDR3 DNA: TGCAGTGCTGCTGGACCTTGGGGGGGGACTGAAGCTTTCTTT
D gene: TRBD1; J gene: TRBJ1-1; V gene: TRBV28; clone size: many; CDR3 protein: CASSSILEGQMGAEAFF; CDR3 DNA: TGTGCCAGCAGTTCCATTTTGGAGGGACAGATGGGCGCTGAAGCTTTCTTT
D gene: -; J gene: TRBJ1-6; V gene: TRBV6-2/TRBV6-3; clone size: many; CDR3 protein: CASSYGGRVASPLHF; CDR3 DNA: TGTGCCAGCAGTTACGGAGGCAGGGTTGCTTCACCCCTCCACTTT
D gene: TRBD2; J gene: TRBJ2-5; V gene: TRBV6-1; clone size: many; CDR3 protein: CASTAGRVWGQETQYF; CDR3 DNA: TGTGCCAGCACCGCTGGGAGGGTGTGGGGCCAAGAGACCCAGTACTTC
D gene: TRBD1; J gene: TRBJ2-6; V gene: TRBV2; clone size: many; CDR3 protein: CASSGTGRSSGANVLTF; CDR3 DNA: TGTGCCAGCAGTGGGACAGGGCGTAGCTCTGGGGCCAACGTCCTGACTTTC
D gene: -; J gene: TRBJ1-2; V gene: TRBV29-1; clone size: many; CDR3 protein: CSVADYGYTF; CDR3 DNA: TGCAGCGTTGCGGACTATGGCTACACCTTC
D gene: TRBD1; J gene: TRBJ1-2; V gene: TRBV5-1; clone size: few; CDR3 protein: CASSLEGQGAYGYTF; CDR3 DNA: TGCGCCAGCAGCTTGGAGGGACAGGGGGCTTATGGCTACACCTTC
D gene: -; J gene: TRBJ2-7; V gene: TRBV11-2; clone size: few; CDR3 protein: CASSLDRSSLYEQYF; CDR3 DNA: TGTGCCAGCAGCTTAGACAGGTCGTCCCTCTACGAGCAGTACTTC
D gene: -; J gene: TRBJ2-7; V gene: TRBV28; clone size: few; CDR3 protein: CASGSSRDGTRQYF; CDR3 DNA: TGTGCCAGCGGATCCTCGCGGGACGGAACAAGGCAGTACTTC
D gene: TRBD1; J gene: TRBJ2-5; V gene: TRBV6-1; clone size: many; CDR3 protein: CASSPQDRGHWETQYF; CDR3 DNA: TGTGCCAGCAGTCCCCAGGACAGGGGGCATTGGGAGACCCAGTACTTC
D gene: -; J gene: TRBJ1-5; V gene: TRBV3-1; clone size: many; CDR3 protein: CASSHLGQPQHF; CDR3 DNA: TGTGCCAGCAGCCATCTAGGGCAGCCCCAGCATTTT
D gene: -; J gene: TRBJ2-5; V gene: TRBV3-1; clone size: many; CDR3 protein: CASSQGLGGQETQYF; CDR3 DNA: TGTGCCAGCAGCCAGGGTCTGGGGGGCCAAGAGACCCAGTACTTC
D gene: -; J gene: TRBJ2-2; V gene: TRBV4-1; clone size: few; CDR3 protein: CASSSPSGQNTGELFF; CDR3 DNA: TGCGCCAGCAGCTCCCCCTCGGGACAAAACACCGGGGAGCTGTTTTTT
D gene: -; J gene: TRBJ1-4; V gene: TRBV6-1; clone size: few; CDR3 protein: CASSPHNSEKLFF; CDR3 DNA: TGTGCCAGCAGTCCTCACAATAGTGAAAAACTGTTTTTT
D gene: -; J gene: TRBJ2-4; V gene: TRBV2; clone size: -; CDR3 protein: CASSDPGGVAKNIQYF; CDR3 DNA: TGCGCCAGCAGCGACCCCGGGGGCGTAGCCAAAAACATTCAGTACTTC
D gene: -; J gene: TRBJ2-3; V gene: TRBV5-1; clone size: -; CDR3 protein: CASSLDGAGDTQYF; CDR3 DNA: TGCGCCAGCAGCTTGGATGGGGCAGGAGATACGCAGTATTTT
D gene: TRBD1; J gene: TRBJ1-6; V gene: TRBV5-1; clone size: -; CDR3 protein: CASSWGQENSPLHF; CDR3 DNA: TGCGCCAGCAGCTGGGGACAGGAGAATTCACCCCTCCACTTT
D gene: -; J gene: TRBJ2-1; V gene: TRBV7-3; clone size: -; CDR3 protein: CASSLQGSSEQFF; CDR3 DNA: TGTGCCAGCAGCTTACAGGGTTCGAGTGAGCAGTTCTTC
D gene: -; J gene: TRBJ2-7; V gene: TRBV28; clone size: -; CDR3 protein: CASDTTWDHPYEQYF; CDR3 DNA: TGTGCCAGCGACACGACATGGGACCACCCCTACGAGCAGTACTTC
D gene: -; J gene: TRBJ1-2; V gene: TRBV5-6; clone size: -; CDR3 protein: CASSLWQVRGYGYTF; CDR3 DNA: TGTGCCAGCAGCTTGTGGCAGGTAAGGGGCTATGGCTACACCTTC
D gene: TRBD1; J gene: TRBJ2-3; V gene: TRBV5-5; clone size: many; CDR3 protein: CASSLAGTGGTDTQYF; CDR3 DNA: TGTGCCAGCAGCTTGGCCGGAACAGGGGGCACAGATACGCAGTATTTT
D gene: TRBD1; J gene: TRBJ2-1; V gene: TRBV20-1; clone size: many; CDR3 protein: CSAPGQVPNNEQFF; CDR3 DNA: TGCAGTGCGCCCGGACAGGTACCCAACAATGAGCAGTTCTTC
D gene: TRBD1; J gene: TRBJ2-3; V gene: TRBV29-1; clone size: few; CDR3 protein: CSVVPLTGVLDTQYF; CDR3 DNA: TGCAGCGTTGTACCCCTTACAGGGGTTCTAGATACGCAGTATTTT
D gene: TRBD1; J gene: TRBJ2-7; V gene: TRBV6-2/TRBV6-3; clone size: many; CDR3 protein: CASSSPSGTGVWSTYEQYF; CDR3 DNA: TGTGCCAGCAGTTCCCCATCCGGGACAGGGGTCTGGTCTACCTACGAGCAGTACTTC
D gene: TRBD2; J gene: TRBJ2-1; V gene: TRBV2; clone size: many; CDR3 protein: CASSPTGRGNEQFF; CDR3 DNA: TGTGCCAGCAGTCCGACGGGGCGGGGGAATGAGCAGTTCTTC